The T cell receptor (beta chain) described here comes from a study of CD8+ T cells in alopecia areata. The CDR3 length is 16 residues. V shed 3 bases and J shed 0 bases, with 14 bases lying between them. Looked up from germline, CDR1 is SGHTA and CDR2 is FQGNSA. The sequencing template was cDNA reverse transcribed from extracted RNA. Generated by immunoSEQ multiplex PCR, the TCRdb table keeps only in-frame clones and is missing some. The sample includes more than 100,000 clones, roughly 54% seen only once; the top ten take 4.5%. The input for sequencing was CD4+ T cells sorted from blood, taken at week 0. The V gene is TRBV7-2, the J gene TRBJ2-5; D is undetermined. This sequence was found in a human donor with alopecia areata. The CDR3 DNA sequence: TGTGCCAGCAGCTTCAACAATCCCAAGTACCAAGAGACCCAGTACTTC. It is translated as CASSFNNPKYQETQYF.